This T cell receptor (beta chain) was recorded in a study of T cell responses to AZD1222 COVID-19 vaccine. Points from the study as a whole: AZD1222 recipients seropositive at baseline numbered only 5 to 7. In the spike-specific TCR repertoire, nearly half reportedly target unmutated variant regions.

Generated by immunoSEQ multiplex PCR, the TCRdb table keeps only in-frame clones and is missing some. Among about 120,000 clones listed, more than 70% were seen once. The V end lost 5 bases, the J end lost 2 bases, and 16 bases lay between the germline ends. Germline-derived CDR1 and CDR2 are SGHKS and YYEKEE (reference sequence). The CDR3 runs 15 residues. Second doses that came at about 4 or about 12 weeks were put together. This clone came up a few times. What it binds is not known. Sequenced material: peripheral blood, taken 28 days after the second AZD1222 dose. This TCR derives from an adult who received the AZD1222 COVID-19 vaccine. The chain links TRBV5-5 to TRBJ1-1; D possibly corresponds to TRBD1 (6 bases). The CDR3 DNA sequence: TGTGCCAGCAGATTAGGTGTCAGGGGAAACACTGAAGCTTTCTTT. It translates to CASRLGVRGNTEAFF.